The 28 T cell receptor beta chains below come from one sample, sequenced in a study of blood T cell repertoires in COVID-19. Assay used: immunoSEQ multiplex PCR; TCRdb lists only in-frame clones, some missing. The profile shows some 190,000 clones, under 90% of them singletons. What was sequenced was peripheral blood. The receptor set was obtained from a woman older than 75 with COVID-19, enrolled during active disease.

This chain joins TRBV3-1 (or the pseudogene TRBV3-2) and TRBJ2-3, with 10 bases fitting TRBD1. The CDR3 has 16 residues. The germline V gene has CDR1 LGHDT and CDR2 YNNKEL (reference sequence). V lost 0 bases and J lost 7; bases outside the gene matches: 7. CDR3 sequence (DNA): TGTGCCAGCAGCCAAGAGCGCCGGGACAGGGGTAATACGCAGTATTTT. It yields the protein CASSQERRDRGNTQYF.

CDR3 sequence (DNA): TGTGCCAGCTCACCAAGTGGACAGGCCAAAAACATTCAGTACTTC. Translation gives CASSPSGQAKNIQYF. This chain connects TRBV18 to TRBJ2-4; D is possibly TRBD1 (6 bases). V lost 2 bases to trimming and J lost 1 base, with 9 bases between them. Germline loops: CDR1 KGHSH, CDR2 LQKENI. The CDR3 runs 15 residues.

This chain uses TRBV19 with TRBJ1-6, with a weak D call TRBD1 (6 bases). CDR3 length: 15 amino acids. Germline CDR1 LNHDA, CDR2 SQIVND (reference sequence). V dropped 3 bases and J dropped 7 bases, with 13 bases sitting between them. The CDR3 nucleotides are TGTGCCAGTAGTATCTTCAGCCAGGGGAATTCACCCCTCCACTTT. Translated: CASSIFSQGNSPLHF.

The genes are TRBV10-2 and TRBJ2-7, with 8 positions matching TRBD2. CDR3 length equals 13 residues. The V and J ends lost 11 bases and 2 bases, in that order; junction bases with no gene match: 8. Germline-derived CDR1 and CDR2 are WSHSY and SAAADI. Written as DNA, the CDR3 is TGCGCCGGGGGGCCGGGGGGGCCCTACGAGCAGTACTTC. Translated: CAGGPGGPYEQYF.

V usage is TRBV5-6 and J usage is TRBJ1-2; possible D gene TRBD1, 5 bases. The germline V and J ends were trimmed by 0 bases and 6 bases, with 9 bases remaining between them. CDR1 SGHDT and CDR2 YYEEEE come from the germline V gene. The CDR3 extends over 13 amino acids. The CDR3 DNA reads TGTGCCAGCAGCTTGGGGGGAGGGGATGGCTACACCTTC. The encoded protein is CASSLGGGDGYTF.

The chain joins TRBV29-1 to TRBJ2-1; D perhaps matches TRBD1 (5 bases). V lost 6 bases, J lost 8 bases, and 11 bases lay in between. The length of the CDR3 is 11 residues. Germline-derived CDR1 and CDR2 are SQVTM and ANQGSEA. CDR3 sequence reads: CSVKGIDEQFF. The CDR3 DNA follows: TGCAGCGTGAAGGGGATTGATGAGCAGTTCTTC.

CDR3 coding DNA: TGTGCCAGCAGCTTACTGCAGGTTGGCTACACCTTC. It yields the protein CASSLLQVGYTF. The J gene is TRBJ1-2, the V gene TRBV7-2; D gene unclear. Germline V gives CDR1 SGHTA, CDR2 FQGNSA. CDR3 size: 12 residues. V lost 2 bases to trimming and J lost 7 bases, with 8 bases between them.

CDR3 bases: TGTGCCAGCAGTCAACCGGGACAGATCTCACCCCTCCACTTT. Its translation is CASSQPGQISPLHF. The chain employs TRBV6-5 and TRBJ1-6; TRBD1 matches 7 bases. CDR3 length: 14 amino acids. V trimming: 5 bases; J trimming: 10 bases; junction bases outside the gene matches: 8. Germline V gene sequence: CDR1 MNHEY, CDR2 SVGAGI.

V and J are TRBV5-1 and TRBJ2-6; TRBD1 matches 7 bases. Germline assignment: CDR1 SGHRS and CDR2 YFSETQ. This CDR3 has 14 amino acids. Unmatched junction bases numbered 2, after V lost 7 bases and J lost 1 base. The CDR3 loop reads CASGGQSGANVLTF. For the CDR3, the DNA is TGCGCCAGCGGGGGACAGTCTGGGGCCAACGTCCTGACTTTC.

The chain recombines TRBV3-1 (or the pseudogene TRBV3-2) with TRBJ2-2, with D possibly being TRBD2 (6 bases). This CDR3 contains 15 residues. Germline CDR1 LGHDT, CDR2 YNNKEL (reference sequence). The ends were cut back, 1 base at V and 4 bases at J, with 10 bases in the middle. This CDR3 is CASSQAGVRTGELFF. The DNA for the CDR3 is TGTGCCAGCAGCCAAGCGGGGGTTCGCACCGGGGAGCTGTTTTTT.

Written as DNA, the CDR3 is TGTGCCAGCAGTGAATTCAGGGGAAATCAGCCCCAGCATTTT. Its protein is CASSEFRGNQPQHF. The J gene is TRBJ1-5, the V gene TRBV2, with D perhaps TRBD1 (6 bases). V lost 2 bases and J 4 bases, leaving 9 bases between the germline ends. Germline CDR1 reads SNHLY; CDR2 reads FYNNEI. This CDR3 spans 14 amino acids.

Worth noting for this clone: Other DNA sequences from this sample encode an identical CDR3 as well. The rearrangement links TRBV5-1 to TRBJ1-1; D uncertain. V dropped 0 bases and J dropped 6 bases, with 12 bases sitting between them. The germline V gene encodes CDR1 SGHRS and CDR2 YFSETQ. This CDR3 spans 14 amino acids. The DNA of the CDR3 is TGCGCCAGCAGCTTGGCCCGGGGTAATGCTGAAGCTTTCTTT. Protein: CASSLARGNAEAFF.

V usage is TRBV5-1 and J usage is TRBJ1-2, with D possibly matching TRBD1 (6 bases). The germline V gene has CDR1 SGHRS and CDR2 YFSETQ. CDR3 size: 15 residues. The V end lost 4 bases, the J end lost 4 bases, and 17 bases lay between the germline ends. The CDR3 DNA is TGCGCCAGCAGCCCGCAGCTCATGACAGGCTATGGCTACACCTTC. Translating gives CASSPQLMTGYGYTF.

This sequence joins TRBV5-1 and TRBJ2-5; TRBD2 matches at 9 bases. This CDR3 is 14 amino acids long. CDR1 SGHRS and CDR2 YFSETQ come from the germline V gene. Unmatched junction bases numbered 6, after V lost 4 bases and J lost 5 bases. The CDR3 nucleotides are TGCGCCAGCAGCCTACAACTAGCGGGCGAGACCCAGTACTTC. It yields the protein CASSLQLAGETQYF.

This clone has a single count. The genes are TRBV28 and TRBJ2-7; TRBD1 agrees at 9 bases. V shed 3 bases, J shed 4 bases, and the junction held 7 bases outside the gene matches. This CDR3 spans 15 amino acids. The germline V gene has CDR1 MDHEN and CDR2 SYDVKM. The CDR3: CASSFIGQGRYEQYF. The CDR3 DNA follows: TGTGCCAGCAGTTTTATCGGACAGGGGCGTTACGAGCAGTACTTC.

The chain employs TRBV15 and TRBJ2-3, with 9 bases fitting TRBD2. V trimming: 3 bases; J trimming: 6 bases; junction bases outside the gene matches: 13. Germline V gene sequence: CDR1 LNHNV, CDR2 YYDKDF (reference sequence). The CDR3 covers 17 residues. CDR3 DNA: TGTGCCACCAGCAGGGCGGGAGGGCCGGGCGTTAGTGATACGCAGTATTTT. Protein product: CATSRAGGPGVSDTQYF.

The rearrangement links TRBV15 to TRBJ2-7; 9 bases match TRBD1. CDR1 LNHNV and CDR2 YYDKDF come from the germline V gene (reference sequence). V dropped 1 base and J dropped 4; count of bases not matched to a gene: 5. The CDR3 spans 15 residues. CDR3 DNA sequence: TGTGCCACCAGCAGAGGACAGGGGGTGGGTTACGAGCAGTACTTC. Residues: CATSRGQGVGYEQYF. The full variable domain, completed using reference TRBV15 and TRBJ2-7, is DAMVIQNPRYQVTQFGKPVTLSCSQTLNHNVMYWYQQKSSQAPKLLFHYYDKDFNNEADTPDNFQSRRPNTSFCFLDIRSPGLGDTAMYLCATSRGQGVGYEQYFGPGTRLTVT.

The chain uses TRBV6-5 and TRBJ1-1; 7 positions agree with TRBD1. The length of the CDR3 is 14 residues. CDR1 and CDR2 (germline): MNHEY, SVGAGI. V dropped 6 bases and J dropped 1; count of bases not matched to a gene: 5. This CDR3 is CASRTGTANTEAFF. The CDR3 DNA reads TGTGCCAGCAGAACCGGGACAGCGAACACTGAAGCTTTCTTT.

The count of this clone is one. The CDR3 sequence: CASSLEEGTNTDTQYF. CDR3 nucleotide sequence: TGTGCCAGCAGCTTGGAAGAGGGCACGAACACAGATACGCAGTATTTT. V usage is TRBV5-6 and J usage is TRBJ2-3, with a possible D match to TRBD2 (5 bases). CDR1 and CDR2 (germline): SGHDT, YYEEEE. Trimming took 0 bases from V and 2 from J, leaving 13 bases between them. CDR3 size: 16 residues.

This chain connects TRBV19 to TRBJ1-3; tentative D call: TRBD1 (5 bases). The CDR3 is 14 residues long. V was trimmed by 7 bases and J by 0 bases, leaving 10 bases between them. Germline V lookup: CDR1 LNHDA, CDR2 SQIVND (reference sequence). CDR3 loop: CASMEGPSGNTIYF. CDR3 coding DNA: TGTGCCAGTATGGAGGGACCCTCTGGAAACACCATATATTTT.

This clone has only a few counts. The CDR3 sequence is CASSQGTANTEAFF. The CDR3, as DNA: TGTGCCAGCAGTCAGGGGACAGCGAACACTGAAGCTTTCTTT. The chain recombines TRBV7-8 with TRBJ1-1, with 7 bases identical to TRBD1. Per germline, CDR1 SGHVS and CDR2 FQNEAQ. This CDR3 contains 14 residues. V dropped 6 bases and J dropped 1; count of bases not matched to a gene: 5.

V is TRBV11-2 and J is TRBJ1-2, with D perhaps TRBD1 (6 bases). The CDR3 totals 12 residues. Trimming removed 5 bases from V and 14 bases from J, with 18 bases in between. Germline V gene data show CDR1 as SGHAT and CDR2 as FQNNGV. The CDR3 DNA follows: TGTGCCAGCAGCCCTGGGGGCCAGGTCAAGACCTTC. It codes for CASSPGGQVKTF. Combining the CDR3 with reference TRBV11-2 and TRBJ1-2 gives the whole variable domain EAGVAQSPRYKIIEKRQSVAFWCNPISGHATLYWYQQILGQGPKLLIQFQNNGVVDDSQLPKDRFSAERLKGVDSTLKIQPAKLEDSAVYLCASSPGGQVKTFGSGTRLTVV.

This chain links TRBV2 with TRBJ2-4, with D possibly being TRBD1 (6 bases). The V gene's germline CDR1 is SNHLY and CDR2 FYNNEI. Trimming stripped 10 bases from V and 6 bases from J, with 16 bases between. This CDR3 contains 13 residues. The CDR3 loop reads CATRLQGINIQYF. CDR3 DNA sequence: TGTGCCACCCGCTTGCAGGGGATAAACATTCAGTACTTC.

The chain carries TRBV7-2 and TRBJ2-7; D perhaps matches TRBD2 (5 bases). The CDR3 contains 12 residues. Per germline, CDR1 SGHTA and CDR2 FQGNSA. The ends were cut back, 5 bases at V and 4 bases at J, with 9 bases in the middle. The CDR3 DNA reads TGTGCCAGCAGCGCCCGAGGGTACGAGCAGTACTTC. It specifies CASSARGYEQYF.

The chain is built from TRBV3-1 (or the pseudogene TRBV3-2) and TRBJ2-1; 9 bases agree with TRBD2. The CDR3 consists of 14 residues. V lost 3 bases, J lost 7 bases, and 4 bases stayed unmatched. Germline-derived CDR1 and CDR2 are LGHDT and YNNKEL (reference sequence). CDR3 residues: CASSQGGRANEQFF. CDR3 nucleotide sequence: TGTGCCAGCAGCCAGGGCGGGAGGGCAAATGAGCAGTTCTTC.

The genes are TRBV18 and TRBJ1-5, with no clear D. Trimming removed 4 bases at V and 5 bases at J, with 12 bases between. Germline V gene sequence: CDR1 KGHSH, CDR2 LQKENI. The CDR3 consists of 14 residues. The CDR3 sequence is CASSLLSEDQPQHF. The CDR3 region has the DNA TGTGCCAGCTCACTCCTTAGTGAGGATCAGCCCCAGCATTTT.

This clone showed up just once. This chain joins TRBV29-1 and TRBJ1-1; D call uncertain. CDR1 and CDR2 from the germline V gene are SQVTM and ANQGSEA. CDR3 length: 10 residues. V gave up 7 bases and J gave up 7 bases, with 10 bases separating them. CDR3 nucleotide sequence: TGCAGCGCTTATCAGGTTGAAGCTTTCTTT. Residues: CSAYQVEAFF.

This clone was picked up a small number of times. The chain uses TRBV19 and TRBJ1-1; D is unclear. Between the trimmed V and J ends, which lost 3 bases and 8 bases, there was a span of 13 bases. Germline V gene data show CDR1 as LNHDA and CDR2 as SQIVND (reference sequence). This CDR3 comprises 13 residues. Here the CDR3 reads CASSMYGQLEAFF. The CDR3 DNA follows: TGTGCCAGTAGTATGTATGGGCAGCTCGAAGCTTTCTTT.